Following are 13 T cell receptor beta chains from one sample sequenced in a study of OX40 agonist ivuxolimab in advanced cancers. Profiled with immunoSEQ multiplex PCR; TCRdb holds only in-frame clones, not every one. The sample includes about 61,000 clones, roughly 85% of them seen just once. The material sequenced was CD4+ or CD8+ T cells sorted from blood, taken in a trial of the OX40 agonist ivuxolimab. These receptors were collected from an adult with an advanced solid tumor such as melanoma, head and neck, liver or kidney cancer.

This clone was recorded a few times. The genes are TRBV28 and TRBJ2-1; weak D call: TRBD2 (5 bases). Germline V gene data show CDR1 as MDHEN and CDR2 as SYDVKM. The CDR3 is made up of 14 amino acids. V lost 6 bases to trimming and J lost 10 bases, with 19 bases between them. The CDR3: CASRRLAETGEQFF. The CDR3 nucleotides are TGTGCCAGCAGACGCTTGGCGGAGACGGGAGAGCAGTTCTTC.

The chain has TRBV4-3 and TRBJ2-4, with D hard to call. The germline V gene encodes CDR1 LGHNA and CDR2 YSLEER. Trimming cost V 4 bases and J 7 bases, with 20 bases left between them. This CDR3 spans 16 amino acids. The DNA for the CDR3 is TGCGCCAGCAGCCGAGGATATGTGGACGGGCCTAACATTCAGTACTTC. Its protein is CASSRGYVDGPNIQYF.

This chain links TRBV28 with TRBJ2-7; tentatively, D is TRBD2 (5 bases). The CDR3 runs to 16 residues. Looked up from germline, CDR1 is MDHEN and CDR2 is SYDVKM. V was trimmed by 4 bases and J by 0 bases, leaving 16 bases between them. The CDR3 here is CASSSVYGKSSYEQYF. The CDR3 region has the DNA TGTGCCAGCAGTTCCGTTTACGGGAAGAGCTCCTACGAGCAGTACTTC.

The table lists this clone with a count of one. The CDR3 DNA sequence: TGTGCCAGTAGTAAGGGGACGGGGGCAATGGGGTACAATGAGCAGTTCTTC. Encoded protein: CASSKGTGAMGYNEQFF. V and J are TRBV19 and TRBJ2-1; either TRBD1 or TRBD2 may supply D (6 bases each). V lost 4 bases to trimming and J lost 4 bases, with 20 bases between them. This CDR3 contains 17 residues. Germline lookup yields CDR1 LNHDA and CDR2 SQIVND (reference sequence).

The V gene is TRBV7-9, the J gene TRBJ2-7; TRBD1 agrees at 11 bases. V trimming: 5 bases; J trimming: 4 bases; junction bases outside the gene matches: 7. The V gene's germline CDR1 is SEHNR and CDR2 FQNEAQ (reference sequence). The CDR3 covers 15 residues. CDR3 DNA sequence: TGTGCCAGCAGCGCTAGGACAGGGGGCGTTTACGAGCAGTACTTC. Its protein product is CASSARTGGVYEQYF.

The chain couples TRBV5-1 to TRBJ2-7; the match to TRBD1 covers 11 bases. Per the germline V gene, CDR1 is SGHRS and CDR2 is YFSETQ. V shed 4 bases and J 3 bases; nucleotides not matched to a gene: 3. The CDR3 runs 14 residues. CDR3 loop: CASSVDRGHYEQYF. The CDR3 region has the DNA TGCGCCAGCAGCGTGGACAGGGGGCACTACGAGCAGTACTTC. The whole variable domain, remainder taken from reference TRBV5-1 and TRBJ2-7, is KAGVTQTPRYLIKTRGQQVTLSCSPISGHRSVSWYQQTPGQGLQFLFEYFSETQRNKGNFPGRFSGRQFSNSRSEMNVSTLELGDSALYLCASSVDRGHYEQYFGPGTRLTVT.

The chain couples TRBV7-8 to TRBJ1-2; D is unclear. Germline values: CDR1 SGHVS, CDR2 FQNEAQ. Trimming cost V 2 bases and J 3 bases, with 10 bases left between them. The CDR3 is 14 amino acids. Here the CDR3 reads CASSLNSAYYGYTF. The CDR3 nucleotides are TGTGCCAGCAGCTTAAATAGCGCATACTATGGCTACACCTTC.

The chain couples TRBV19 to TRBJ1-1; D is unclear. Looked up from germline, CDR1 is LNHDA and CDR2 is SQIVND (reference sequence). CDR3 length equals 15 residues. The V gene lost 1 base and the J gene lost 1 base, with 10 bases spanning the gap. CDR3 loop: CASSIVRTANTEAFF. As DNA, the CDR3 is TGTGCCAGTAGTATAGTCAGGACGGCGAACACTGAAGCTTTCTTT.

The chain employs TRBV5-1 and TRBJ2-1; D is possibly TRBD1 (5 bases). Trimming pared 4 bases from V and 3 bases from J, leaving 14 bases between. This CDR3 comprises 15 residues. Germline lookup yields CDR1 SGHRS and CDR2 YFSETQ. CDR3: CASSIEWGGYNEQFF. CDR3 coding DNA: TGCGCCAGCAGCATCGAGTGGGGCGGCTACAATGAGCAGTTCTTC.

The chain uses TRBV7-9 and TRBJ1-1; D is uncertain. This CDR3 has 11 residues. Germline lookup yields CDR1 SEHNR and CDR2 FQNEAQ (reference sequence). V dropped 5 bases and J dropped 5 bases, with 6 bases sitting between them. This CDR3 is CASSLGTEAFF. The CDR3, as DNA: TGTGCCAGCAGCCTGGGTACTGAAGCTTTCTTT.

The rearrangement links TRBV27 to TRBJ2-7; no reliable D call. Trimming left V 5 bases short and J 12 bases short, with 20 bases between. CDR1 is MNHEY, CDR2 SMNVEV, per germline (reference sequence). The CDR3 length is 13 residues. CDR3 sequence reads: CASSPRWQSSMYF. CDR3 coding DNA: TGTGCCAGCAGTCCCCGGTGGCAGTCATCTATGTACTTC.

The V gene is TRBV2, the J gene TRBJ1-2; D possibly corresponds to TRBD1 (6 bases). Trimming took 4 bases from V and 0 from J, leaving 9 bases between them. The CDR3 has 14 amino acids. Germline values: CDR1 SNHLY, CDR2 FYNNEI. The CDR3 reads CASSAEGANYGYTF. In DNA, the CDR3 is TGTGCCAGCAGTGCGGAGGGGGCTAACTATGGCTACACCTTC.

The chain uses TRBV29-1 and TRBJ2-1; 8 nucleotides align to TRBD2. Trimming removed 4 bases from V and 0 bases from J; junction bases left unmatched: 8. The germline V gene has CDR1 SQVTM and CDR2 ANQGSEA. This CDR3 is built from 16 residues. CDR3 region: CSVGMSGSPSYNEQFF. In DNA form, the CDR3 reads TGCAGCGTTGGGATGAGCGGGAGTCCCTCCTACAATGAGCAGTTCTTC.